This T cell receptor (beta chain) was sequenced during a study of T cells in Graves' hyperthyroidism and ophthalmopathy. Study conclusions and caveats: A 13 V-J signature model discriminated ophthalmopathy versus stable hyperthyroidism. Most thyroid clonotypes with frequency above 0.001 were detected in blood.

Of note for this clonotype: The antigen remains undetermined.

The source material, RNA transcripts, was used to amplify TCR beta CDR3 regions. The study used the HTBI primer set for a first-round RT-PCR of the TCR CDR3. TCRdb reprocessed the multiplex PCR reads with MiXCR, giving one entry per CDR3 protein. The sample consists of approximately 640,000 distinct CDR3 sequences, roughly 17% of them appearing once. CDR1 and CDR2 from the germline V gene are SGHKS and YYEKEE (reference sequence). This CDR3 region has 13 residues. Trimming took 2 bases from V and 8 from J, leaving 13 bases between them. Diagnoses were made from clinical symptoms, serum measures (thyroxine and TRAb), thyroid ultrasound and orbital computed tomography.

This receptor was taken from a man between 50 and 59 years old with Graves' hyperthyroidism. Sequenced material: blood. The chain joins TRBV5-5 to TRBJ1-2; no clear D. This chain's CDR3 is CASSFEPVGGYTF. DNA of the CDR3: TGTGCCAGCAGCTTCGAACCGGTCGGGGGCTACACCTTC.